The rows below give T cell receptor beta chains drawn from one sample of a study of Tregs in tolerant kidney transplant recipients. Sequencing used immunoSEQ multiplex PCR; TCRdb keeps in-frame clones, though not all of them. The sample lists about 55,000 clones; about 90% were seen once. Sequenced here: CD8+ T cells from blood (PBMCs), sampled 24 months after the transplant. Receptors were obtained from a human patient who received a combined kidney and bone marrow transplant. Part of the T cell pool may stem from the graft donor. Each CDR3 is given with its conserved first and last residue. A D gene is named only where the DNA matches it firmly. A clone size is listed for some rows: how often the clone was seen (once, few, many), or a class if it is expanded.

v_gene,abundance,d_gene,j_gene,CDR3nt,CDR3aa
TRBV4-3,NA,NA,TRBJ2-1,TGCGCCAGCAGCCAAGATACAGTCCTCTCCTACAATGAGCAGTTCTTC,CASSQDTVLSYNEQFF
TRBV13,NA,NA,TRBJ2-5,TGTGCCAGCAGCTTAGGTCTTAGCGCAAACCAAGAGACCCAGTACTTC,CASSLGLSANQETQYF
TRBV28,NA,NA,TRBJ1-5,TGTGCCAGCAGTTTTTTGGCACCTAATCAGCCCCAGCATTTT,CASSFLAPNQPQHF
TRBV5-4,NA,NA,TRBJ2-5,TGTGCCAGCAGCCCCGGGGGACAGCTGGAGACCCAGTACTTC,CASSPGGQLETQYF
TRBV7-9,NA,NA,TRBJ2-7,TGTGCCAGCGCCGTAGGGGACTCCCTAATCTACGAGCAGTACTTC,CASAVGDSLIYEQYF
TRBV9,NA,TRBD2,TRBJ2-3,TGTGCCAGCAGCGTACCCTCCACCGGGGGGGAACTCACAGATACGCAGTATTTT,CASSVPSTGGELTDTQYF
TRBV19,NA,TRBD1,TRBJ2-7,TGTGCCAGTAGTTTAACGACAGGGGGCTTTTACGAGCAGTACTTC,CASSLTTGGFYEQYF
TRBV4-3,few,NA,TRBJ1-1,TGCGCCAGCAGCCAAGCGGGGATGAACACTGAAGCTTTCTTT,CASSQAGMNTEAFF
TRBV4-1,NA,NA,TRBJ1-3,TGCGCCAGCAGCCAAGATTCGGGGGGCTCTGGAAACACCATATATTTT,CASSQDSGGSGNTIYF
TRBV19,NA,TRBD1,TRBJ2-4,TGTGCCAGTAGTACCAGACAGGGGAAAAACATTCAGTACTTC,CASSTRQGKNIQYF
TRBV9,NA,NA,TRBJ2-7,TGTGCCAGCAGCGCCGGACGGGCAGGAGGCTACGAGCAGTACTTC,CASSAGRAGGYEQYF
TRBV7-9,NA,TRBD2,TRBJ2-1,TGTGCCAGCAGTCTAACGTCCGGGAGGGCTTCTGAGCAGTTCTTC,CASSLTSGRASEQFF
TRBV11-3,NA,NA,TRBJ2-1,TGTGCCAGCAGCTCCATGGTGGGGGGGCCCCACAATGAGCAGTTCTTC,CASSSMVGGPHNEQFF
TRBV19,NA,TRBD2,TRBJ2-7,TGTGCCAGTAGTACATCAAGCGGGATCTCCTACGAGCAGTACTTC,CASSTSSGISYEQYF
TRBV6-6,NA,NA,TRBJ2-7,TGTGCCAGCAGTTACAGCCCGATCTCCTACGAGCAGTACTTC,CASSYSPISYEQYF
TRBV2,NA,TRBD1,TRBJ2-7,TGTGCCAGCAGTCCCGACCGTCGACAGGGGGACGAGCAGTACTTC,CASSPDRRQGDEQYF
TRBV19,NA,TRBD2,TRBJ2-1,TGTGCCAGTAGTATAGTTAGCGGGGGCTCCTACAATGAGCAGTTCTTC,CASSIVSGGSYNEQFF
TRBV28,once,NA,TRBJ1-2,TGTGCCAGCAGCTACTTGCGGGGTAACTATGGCTACACCTTC,CASSYLRGNYGYTF
TRBV6-1,NA,NA,TRBJ2-7,TGTGCCAGCAGTGAAGGGCCCACCTACGAGCAGTACTTC,CASSEGPTYEQYF
TRBV27,NA,NA,TRBJ2-7,TGTGCCAGCAGTTTTGGGGACATAACGTACGAGCAGTACTTC,CASSFGDITYEQYF
TRBV7-9,NA,NA,TRBJ2-5,TGTGCCAGCAGCCAACAAGAGACCCAGTACTTC,CASSQQETQYF
TRBV4-1,NA,NA,TRBJ2-7,TGCGCCAGCAGCCCAACAGAATCCTACGAGCAGTACTTC,CASSPTESYEQYF
TRBV6-5,NA,NA,TRBJ2-2,TGTGCCAGCAGTTACGTGTCTAGCGAGAACACCGGGGAGCTGTTTTTT,CASSYVSSENTGELFF
TRBV7-9,NA,TRBD2,TRBJ2-1,TGTGCCAGCAGTTCACTAGCGGTGCTGGGTGAGCAGTTCTTC,CASSSLAVLGEQFF
TRBV2,NA,NA,TRBJ1-4,TGTGCCAGCGTGGGGGCGTCGAGCGAAAAACTGTTTTTT,CASVGASSEKLFF
TRBV19,NA,NA,TRBJ2-1,TGTGCCAGTAGACCCCACTACAGGGTTTCAGGAAATGAGCAGTTCTTC,CASRPHYRVSGNEQFF
TRBV5-8,few,NA,TRBJ2-1,TGTGCCAGCAGCTTGGACCTAAGCTACAATGAGCAGTTCTTC,CASSLDLSYNEQFF
TRBV5-1,NA,NA,TRBJ1-1,TGCGCCAGCAGACTAAAAGGACAGCAAGTCACTGAAGCTTTCTTT,CASRLKGQQVTEAFF
TRBV29-1,NA,TRBD1,TRBJ2-5,TGCAGCGCACAGACAGGGGTGGAGACCCAGTACTTC,CSAQTGVETQYF